The 22 T cell receptor beta chains given below trace back to one sample, sequenced in a study of blood T cell repertoires in COVID-19. Clones were read by immunoSEQ multiplex PCR, and TCRdb kept only the in-frame ones, dropping some. The data contain roughly 250,000 clones, roughly 90% of them singletons. The sample taken for sequencing was PBMCs or T cells enriched from blood (not recorded which). These receptors were taken from a woman aged 25 to 45 with acute COVID-19.

The rearrangement joins TRBV18 to TRBJ2-7; 9 bases match TRBD1. This CDR3 comprises 14 residues. CDR1 and CDR2 (germline): KGHSH, LQKENI. V gave up 5 bases and J gave up 4 bases; unmatched junction bases: 6. The CDR3 DNA follows: TGTGCCAGCTCATCCGGGACAGGGACTTACGAGCAGTACTTC. Translation: CASSSGTGTYEQYF.

The chain employs TRBV19 and TRBJ2-1; 8 bases agree with TRBD1. V lost 4 bases, J lost 6 bases, and 8 bases stayed unmatched. This CDR3 has 15 amino acids. Germline CDR1 reads LNHDA; CDR2 reads SQIVND (reference sequence). The CDR3 bases are TGTGCCAGTAGTAACAACAGGGGGTGGGGCAATGAGCAGTTCTTC. It encodes CASSNNRGWGNEQFF.

The chain couples TRBV2 to TRBJ1-4; 7 bases are a match to TRBD1. V shed 7 bases, J shed 0 bases, and the junction held 2 bases outside the gene matches. Germline-derived CDR1 and CDR2 are SNHLY and FYNNEI. CDR3 size: 14 residues. CDR3 coding DNA: TGTGCCAGCACCGGGACAGCAACTAATGAAAAACTGTTTTTT. It is translated as CASTGTATNEKLFF.

This chain connects TRBV12-3 or TRBV12-4 to TRBJ1-1; D gene ambiguous. V lost 3 bases to trimming and J lost 6 bases, with 5 bases between them. The CDR3 is 11 amino acids. The CDR3 bases are TGTGCCAGCAGTTTCTTTTCTGAAGCTTTCTTT. Protein: CASSFFSEAFF.

J is TRBJ2-5 and V is TRBV9; a weak D match, TRBD2 (7 bases). V lost 3 bases and J 5 bases, leaving 14 bases between the germline ends. Germline values: CDR1 SGDLS, CDR2 YYNGEE. The CDR3 has 14 residues. The CDR3 region is CASSAWGGLETQYF. Here the CDR3 DNA reads TGTGCCAGCAGCGCCTGGGGGGGCCTGGAGACCCAGTACTTC.

V gene TRBV7-2 combines with J gene TRBJ2-7; D is possibly TRBD2 (6 bases). Trimming took 0 bases from V and 3 from J, leaving 15 bases between them. Germline V gene lookup returns CDR1 SGHTA and CDR2 FQGNSA. The CDR3 is 16 residues long. CDR3 DNA: TGTGCCAGCAGCTTAGCTCCTAGCGTCGTATACTACGAGCAGTACTTC. Translating it yields CASSLAPSVVYYEQYF.

The rearrangement links TRBV2 to TRBJ2-4; 7 nucleotides agree with TRBD1. The CDR3 covers 14 residues. Per germline, CDR1 SNHLY and CDR2 FYNNEI. The V gene end was trimmed by 2 bases and the J gene end by 10 bases; junction bases not matched to a gene: 8. The CDR3 region has the DNA TGTGCCAGCAGTGAAACCGACAGGGATGGAATTCAGTACTTC. This sequence encodes CASSETDRDGIQYF.

This chain uses TRBV5-1 with TRBJ2-7, with TRBD2 identical over 8 bases. The CDR3 is 18 residues long. With V trimmed by 0 bases and J by 0 bases, 11 bases remained unmatched. Germline CDR1 reads SGHRS; CDR2 reads YFSETQ. CDR3 DNA: TGCGCCAGCAGCTTGGATCCAGCGGGAGCCCTACGCTCCTACGAGCAGTACTTC. Protein: CASSLDPAGALRSYEQYF.

This clone was found a few times. The chain joins TRBV28 to TRBJ2-7, with D perhaps TRBD1 (7 bases). The V gene's germline CDR1 is MDHEN and CDR2 SYDVKM. CDR3 length equals 13 residues. V lost 6 bases, J lost 4 bases, and 13 bases lay in between. The CDR3 DNA follows: TGTGCCAGCAGGTCAGGGGGGAATTACGAGCAGTACTTC. Amino acid sequence: CASRSGGNYEQYF.

This chain links TRBV29-1 with TRBJ2-1, with TRBD2 matching 13 bases. In germline, CDR1 is SQVTM, CDR2 ANQGSEA. The CDR3 consists of 19 residues. Trimming took 4 bases from V and 3 from J; bases not matched to a gene: 15. The CDR3, as DNA: TGCAGCGTTGGTGCCAGGACTAGCGGGAGTTTCCCGGTCTACAATGAGCAGTTCTTC. This gives the protein CSVGARTSGSFPVYNEQFF.

The chain is built from TRBV4-2 and TRBJ1-6; 9 bases align to TRBD1. This CDR3 has 15 residues. V was clipped by 1 base and J by 9 bases; unmatched bases: 4. CDR1 LGHNA and CDR2 YNFKEQ come from the germline V gene. CDR3 DNA sequence: TGTGCCAGCAGCCAAGGGGGACAGGGAGGTTCACCCCTCCACTTT. This gives the protein CASSQGGQGGSPLHF.

The chain recombines TRBV9 with TRBJ2-3; 10 nucleotides line up with TRBD2. From germline, CDR1 is SGDLS and CDR2 YYNGEE. The J segment lost 1 base and the V segment lost 3 bases, leaving 2 bases of the junction unmatched. CDR3 size: 15 residues. CDR3 bases: TGTGCCAGCAGCGGGGGGACTAGCGGCACAGATACGCAGTATTTT. This encodes CASSGGTSGTDTQYF.

This clone has only a few counts. This chain links TRBV28 with TRBJ1-2; 8 bases agree with TRBD1. The germline V gene has CDR1 MDHEN and CDR2 SYDVKM. The CDR3 sequence is 17 residues long. With 7 bases clipped from V and 0 bases from J, the junction kept 13 bases outside the gene matches. The CDR3 DNA reads as TGTGCCAGCAACCCCTGGGGACAGGTGAGGTCTAACTATGGCTACACCTTC. Translating gives CASNPWGQVRSNYGYTF.

This clone was recorded once. The chain recombines TRBV29-1 with TRBJ1-1; 7 bases map to TRBD1. The CDR3 totals 13 residues. V dropped 1 base and J dropped 5; count of bases not matched to a gene: 4. The V gene's germline CDR1 is SQVTM and CDR2 ANQGSEA. The CDR3 DNA reads as TGCAGCGTTGAAGGACAGGGAGGTACTGAAGCTTTCTTT. It translates to CSVEGQGGTEAFF.

The chain employs TRBV6-1 and TRBJ1-5, with a weak D call TRBD1 (5 bases). The CDR3 spans 14 residues. V lost 0 bases to trimming and J lost 4 bases, with 7 bases between them. Germline values: CDR1 MNHNS, CDR2 SASEGT. In nucleotides, the CDR3 is TGTGCCAGCAGTGAAGCGGGGGGAAATCAGCCCCAGCATTTT. Amino acid sequence: CASSEAGGNQPQHF.

This chain links TRBV6-5 with TRBJ2-7; TRBD1 matches 11 bases. The junction had 6 bases not matched to a gene; V was cut back by 6 bases and J by 5 bases. The CDR3 is 14 amino acids. The germline V gene has CDR1 MNHEY and CDR2 SVGAGI. DNA of the CDR3: TGTGCCAGCAGACGGACAGGGGGCGGCAACGAGCAGTACTTC. Translated, it gives CASRRTGGGNEQYF.

The chain employs TRBV9 and TRBJ2-7; maybe TRBD2 (6 bases). Trimming stripped 0 bases from V and 3 bases from J, with 10 bases between. This CDR3 has 14 residues. Germline V gives CDR1 SGDLS, CDR2 YYNGEE. CDR3 DNA sequence: TGTGCCAGCAGCGTAGCTCAGGGAGGCTACGAGCAGTACTTC. Protein: CASSVAQGGYEQYF.

This clone was observed once. The chain is built from TRBV3-1 (or the pseudogene TRBV3-2) and TRBJ1-2; perhaps TRBD1 as D (5 bases). CDR1 and CDR2 from the germline V gene are LGHDT and YNNKEL (reference sequence). V gave up 1 base and J gave up 0 bases, with 15 bases separating them. This CDR3 has 17 residues. In DNA, the CDR3 is TGTGCCAGCAGCCAAGTACGCGGGACCGTTGCTAACTATGGCTACACCTTC. This translates into CASSQVRGTVANYGYTF.

The rearrangement links TRBV27 to TRBJ2-7; 8 nucleotides line up with TRBD2. The V gene end was trimmed by 2 bases and the J gene end by 2 bases; junction bases not matched to a gene: 5. The germline V gene encodes CDR1 MNHEY and CDR2 SMNVEV (reference sequence). CDR3 size: 15 residues. CDR3 nucleotide sequence: TGTGCCAGCAGTTTAAGGGCGGGGGGCCCCTACGAGCAGTACTTC. As protein: CASSLRAGGPYEQYF.

This chain uses TRBV6-5 with TRBJ1-1; D not certain. The CDR3 has 13 residues. The V gene lost 6 bases and the J gene lost 4 bases, with 12 bases spanning the gap. CDR1 and CDR2 (germline): MNHEY, SVGAGI. This CDR3 reads CASRRVVGTEAFF. The CDR3 DNA reads as TGTGCCAGCAGACGGGTAGTGGGCACTGAAGCTTTCTTT.

The chain recombines TRBV24-1 with TRBJ1-1; TRBD1 agrees at 10 bases. Trimming at V came to 3 bases and at J to 5 bases, leaving 5 bases not matched to a gene. In germline, CDR1 is KGHDR, CDR2 SFDVKD. There are 15 residues in the CDR3. The CDR3 DNA is TGTGCCACCAGTGATGGGGGACAGGGGCGTACTGAAGCTTTCTTT. It yields the protein CATSDGGQGRTEAFF.

This chain links TRBV3-1 (or the pseudogene TRBV3-2) with TRBJ1-6; unclear D gene. The germline V and J ends were trimmed by 4 bases and 4 bases, with 14 bases remaining between them. The germline gives CDR1 LGHDT, CDR2 YNNKEL (reference sequence). This CDR3 has 16 amino acids. CDR3 protein: CASSPTNRGYNSPLHF. The CDR3 region has the DNA TGTGCCAGCAGCCCCACCAACCGGGGTTATAATTCACCCCTCCACTTT.